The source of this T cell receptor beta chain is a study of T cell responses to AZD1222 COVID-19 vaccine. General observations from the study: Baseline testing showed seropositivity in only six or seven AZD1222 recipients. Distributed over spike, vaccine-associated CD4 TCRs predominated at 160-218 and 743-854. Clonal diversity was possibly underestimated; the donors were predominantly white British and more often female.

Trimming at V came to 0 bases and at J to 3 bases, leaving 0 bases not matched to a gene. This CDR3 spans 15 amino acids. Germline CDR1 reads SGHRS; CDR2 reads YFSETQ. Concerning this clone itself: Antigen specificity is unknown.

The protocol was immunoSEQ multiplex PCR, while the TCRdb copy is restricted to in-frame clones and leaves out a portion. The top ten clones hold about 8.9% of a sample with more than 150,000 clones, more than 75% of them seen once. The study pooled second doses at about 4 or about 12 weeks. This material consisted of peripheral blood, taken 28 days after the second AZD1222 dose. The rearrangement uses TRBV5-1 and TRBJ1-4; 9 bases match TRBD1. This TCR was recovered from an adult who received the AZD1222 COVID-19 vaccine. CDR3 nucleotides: TGCGCCAGCAGCTTGGGGACAGGGGCTAATGAAAAACTGTTTTTT. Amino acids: CASSLGTGANEKLFF. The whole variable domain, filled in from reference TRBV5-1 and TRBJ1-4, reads KAGVTQTPRYLIKTRGQQVTLSCSPISGHRSVSWYQQTPGQGLQFLFEYFSETQRNKGNFPGRFSGRQFSNSRSEMNVSTLELGDSALYLCASSLGTGANEKLFFGSGTQLSVL.